Shown below are 24 T cell receptor beta chains from a single sample sequenced in a study of blood T cell repertoires in COVID-19. TCRdb keeps only in-frame clones here, not all; method: immunoSEQ multiplex PCR. Here the sample spans about 120,000 clones, roughly 91% being singletons. What was sequenced was peripheral blood. These receptors came from a human donor with acute or convalescent COVID-19. The donor label of this sample is uncertain.

J is TRBJ2-5 and V is TRBV14; 11 nucleotides agree with TRBD2. The germline gives CDR1 SGHDN, CDR2 FVKESK. CDR3 size: 17 residues. The V gene end was trimmed by 3 bases and the J gene end by 2 bases; junction bases not matched to a gene: 8. CDR3 bases: TGTGCCAGCAGCCAGACTAGCGGGGCTTACTGGCAAGAGACCCAGTACTTC. It yields the protein CASSQTSGAYWQETQYF.

This clone was recorded only once. The chain combines TRBV27 with TRBJ1-5, with unresolved D. CDR1 and CDR2 (germline): MNHEY, SMNVEV (reference sequence). The length of the CDR3 is 14 residues. Trimming left V 5 bases short and J 1 base short, with 9 bases between. As DNA, the CDR3 is TGTGCCAGCAGTCAGTTCGGGAGCAATCAGCCCCAGCATTTT. This gives the protein CASSQFGSNQPQHF.

This clone has a handful of counts. The junction departs from germline at one end; a sequencing error may be responsible. J is TRBJ1-5 and V is TRBV11-2, with D unresolved. The CDR3 spans 13 residues. CDR1 and CDR2 from the germline V gene are SGHAT and FQNNGV. This CDR3 reads CASSLAGKQPQHF. CDR3 nucleotides: TGTGCCAGCAGCCTAGCAGGCAAACAGCCCCAGCATTTT.

The chain combines TRBV9 with TRBJ1-2, with 8 bases matching TRBD1. CDR3 length: 13 residues. Germline V lookup: CDR1 SGDLS, CDR2 YYNGEE. The J segment lost 6 bases and the V segment lost 3 bases, leaving 4 bases of the junction unmatched. The CDR3 loop reads CASSAGQGDGYTF. The CDR3, as DNA: TGTGCCAGCAGCGCAGGACAGGGAGATGGCTACACCTTC.

A few counts support this clone. This rearrangement joins TRBV4-1 to TRBJ1-1; 9 bases fit TRBD1. This CDR3 is 14 amino acids long. J gave up 10 bases and V 0 bases, and 6 bases lay outside the gene matches. Germline V gene data show CDR1 as MGHRA and CDR2 as YSYEKL. CDR3 amino acids: CASSQDWGDRAAFF. CDR3 DNA sequence: TGCGCCAGCAGCCAAGATTGGGGGGACAGGGCAGCTTTCTTT.

The chain couples TRBV9 to TRBJ2-7; 8 bases align to TRBD1. V shed 4 bases and J 3 bases; nucleotides not matched to a gene: 12. This CDR3 is built from 16 residues. CDR1 SGDLS and CDR2 YYNGEE come from the germline V gene. The CDR3 DNA reads TGTGCCAGCAGCAATCCCCGGGACAGGACCGACTACGAGCAGTACTTC. It specifies CASSNPRDRTDYEQYF.

The chain carries TRBV2 and TRBJ1-1, with D uncertain. The ends were cut back, 5 bases at V and 1 base at J, with 11 bases in the middle. Germline V gene data show CDR1 as SNHLY and CDR2 as FYNNEI. This CDR3 comprises 14 residues. CDR3 loop: CASSLKRGNTEAFF. The CDR3 DNA sequence: TGTGCCAGCAGTCTAAAACGGGGGAACACTGAAGCTTTCTTT. The full variable domain, in which reference TRBV2 and TRBJ1-1 provide the parts outside the CDR3, is EPEVTQTPSHQVTQMGQEVILRCVPISNHLYFYWYRQILGQKVEFLVSFYNNEISEKSEIFDDQFSVERPDGSNFTLKIRSTKLEDSAMYFCASSLKRGNTEAFFGQGTRLTVV.

A few counts support this clone. The chain has TRBV7-3 and TRBJ2-7, with 8 bases that match TRBD2. Germline CDR1 SGHTA, CDR2 FQGTGA. The CDR3 loop spans 15 amino acids. Losses at the gene ends were 2 bases for V and 2 bases for J; bases not matched to a gene: 5. CDR3 in amino acids: CASSLGGGSAYEQYF. The CDR3 DNA reads as TGTGCCAGCAGCTTAGGCGGGGGGTCCGCCTACGAGCAGTACTTC.

The gene calls are TRBV6-2 or TRBV6-3 and TRBJ1-4; maybe TRBD1 (5 bases). The ends were cut back, 5 bases at V and 15 bases at J, with 31 bases in the middle. This CDR3 region has 17 residues. Germline CDR1 is MNHEY and CDR2 is SVGEGT. The CDR3 DNA is TGTGCCAGCAGTGCTTTATGGCCCCCGGAGAAGGAGGGGCGAGTGTTTTTT. This gives the protein CASSALWPPEKEGRVFF.

This chain joins TRBV6-2 or TRBV6-3 and TRBJ1-2; D gene uncertain. The CDR3 has 12 residues. Germline lookup yields CDR1 MNHEY and CDR2 SVGEGT. Trimming removed 5 bases at V and 0 bases at J, with 4 bases between. CDR3 sequence reads: CASSAANYGYTF. The CDR3 region has the DNA TGTGCCAGCAGTGCGGCTAACTATGGCTACACCTTC.

The V gene is TRBV30, the J gene TRBJ2-2; the match to TRBD2 covers 7 bases. J was trimmed by 4 bases and V by 6 bases; bases with no gene match: 11. CDR1 is GTSNPN and CDR2 is SVGIG in the germline V gene (reference sequence). The CDR3 runs 15 residues. The CDR3 spells CACPPARGVTGELFF. CDR3 DNA: TGTGCCTGCCCTCCTGCTCGGGGGGTCACCGGGGAGCTGTTTTTT.

The V gene is TRBV29-1, the J gene TRBJ1-4; D remains ambiguous. The V end lost 4 bases, the J end lost 0 bases, and 12 bases lay between the germline ends. The germline V gene has CDR1 SQVTM and CDR2 ANQGSEA. This CDR3 has 15 amino acids. For the CDR3, the DNA is TGCAGCGTTGTTGAGGGAACTGCAACTAATGAAAAACTGTTTTTT. It yields the protein CSVVEGTATNEKLFF.

A single count supports this clone. V is TRBV5-1 and J is TRBJ2-2; 9 positions match TRBD2. The V gene's germline CDR1 is SGHRS and CDR2 YFSETQ. With 3 bases clipped from V and 7 bases from J, the junction kept 7 bases outside the gene matches. This CDR3 is built from 15 residues. The CDR3 DNA is TGCGCCAGCAGCTCACTAGCGGGCCTTGTCGGGGAGCTGTTTTTT. Translated: CASSSLAGLVGELFF.

This chain links TRBV15 with TRBJ2-5; tentative D call: TRBD1 (5 bases). Per germline, CDR1 LNHNV and CDR2 YYDKDF (reference sequence). This CDR3 is 13 amino acids long. Trimming shortened V by 8 bases and J by 1 base, and 11 bases separated the two germline ends. CDR3 bases: TGTGCCACCGGGCGACAGTTCCAAGAGACCCAGTACTTC. Translated: CATGRQFQETQYF.

This chain uses TRBV2 with TRBJ1-5, with TRBD1 as a possible D gene (6 bases). Looked up from germline, CDR1 is SNHLY and CDR2 is FYNNEI. Trimming took off 5 bases at V and 0 bases at J, with 14 bases between the two ends. CDR3 length equals 16 residues. CDR3 protein: CASSPGQLFSNQPQHF. The CDR3 DNA sequence: TGTGCCAGCAGTCCCGGACAGCTCTTTAGCAATCAGCCCCAGCATTTT.

This clone appeared once. The chain links TRBV4-3 to TRBJ1-2; D is possibly TRBD1 (6 bases). The V and J ends lost 0 bases and 3 bases respectively, with 14 bases between them. Germline V gene data show CDR1 as LGHNA and CDR2 as YSLEER. The CDR3 loop spans 16 amino acids. As DNA, the CDR3 is TGCGCCAGCAGCCAAGAGATTGGGACACTATACTATGGCTACACCTTC. Its translation is CASSQEIGTLYYGYTF.

The CDR3 DNA is TGTGCCAGCAGTTTAACCCGTGTAACCCAAAAGAGGACAGGTCCAGGCTCCTACAATGAGCAGTTCTTC. This codes for CASSLTRVTQKRTGPGSYNEQFF. The chain uses TRBV11-2 and TRBJ2-1, with 7 nucleotides matching TRBD1. Germline assignment: CDR1 SGHAT and CDR2 FQNNGV. The V segment lost 6 bases and the J segment 0 bases; nucleotides outside the gene matches: 29. The CDR3 is 23 amino acids.

The V call is TRBV18, the J call TRBJ1-1; D not certain. Per the germline V gene, CDR1 is KGHSH and CDR2 is LQKENI. V was clipped by 3 bases and J by 10 bases, with 12 bases between them. The CDR3 contains 12 residues. In DNA, the CDR3 is TGTGCCAGCTCACCCCAGACTGCGGGAGCTTTCTTT. Its protein product is CASSPQTAGAFF. The whole variable domain, filled in from reference TRBV18 and TRBJ1-1, reads NAGVMQNPRHLVRRRGQEARLRCSPMKGHSHVYWYRQLPEEGLKFMVYLQKENIIDESGMPKERFSAEFPKEGPSILRIQQVVRGDSAAYFCASSPQTAGAFFGQGTRLTVV.

In this sample, this clone turned up a few times. The rearrangement links TRBV29-1 to TRBJ2-3; D is possibly TRBD1 (5 bases). V was trimmed by 6 bases and J by 5 bases, leaving 12 bases between them. The CDR3 runs to 12 residues. Germline V lookup: CDR1 SQVTM, CDR2 ANQGSEA. DNA of the CDR3: TGCAGCGTAACAGGTGAAAGAGATACGCAGTATTTT. This encodes CSVTGERDTQYF.

The chain has TRBV28 and TRBJ2-5; a possible D gene is TRBD2 (6 bases). The V end was cut by 3 bases, the J end by 3 bases, with 14 bases between. The germline V gene encodes CDR1 MDHEN and CDR2 SYDVKM. The CDR3 sequence is 15 residues long. CDR3 sequence reads: CASSFLAETEETQYF. CDR3 nucleotides: TGTGCCAGCAGTTTCTTAGCGGAAACCGAAGAGACCCAGTACTTC.

This sequence joins TRBV6-5 and TRBJ1-1; D may be TRBD1 (5 bases). Germline CDR1 reads MNHEY; CDR2 reads SVGAGI. The CDR3 is 15 amino acids. Trimming left V 3 bases short and J 8 bases short, with 19 bases between. CDR3 DNA: TGTGCCAGCAGTTATGAAGGGACGGGAGATGGGGAAGCTTTCTTT. This translates into CASSYEGTGDGEAFF.

The rearrangement uses TRBV3-1 (or the pseudogene TRBV3-2) and TRBJ1-5; D call uncertain. Germline V gene data show CDR1 as LGHDT and CDR2 as YNNKEL (reference sequence). The CDR3 loop spans 14 amino acids. V was clipped by 4 bases and J by 7 bases, with 14 bases between them. Here the CDR3 reads CASSLGRVAQPQHF. The CDR3 coding sequence is TGTGCCAGCAGCCTAGGGAGGGTGGCGCAGCCCCAGCATTTT.

This clone was seen only a few times. The CDR3 protein is CASSPRGQGDGYTF. The CDR3 nucleotides read TGTGCCAGCAGCCCCCGGGGACAGGGGGATGGCTACACCTTC. The chain links TRBV7-2 to TRBJ1-2; 11 bases match TRBD1. The CDR3 has 14 residues. The V and J ends lost 5 bases and 6 bases, in that order; junction bases with no gene match: 5. Looked up from germline, CDR1 is SGHTA and CDR2 is FQGNSA.

J is TRBJ2-2 and V is TRBV6-6; TRBD1 matches 12 bases. This CDR3 spans 16 amino acids. Germline V gene data show CDR1 as MNHNY and CDR2 as SVGAGI (reference sequence). V shed 5 bases and J 6 bases; nucleotides not matched to a gene: 7. The CDR3 DNA follows: TGTGCCAGCAGTAAACCGGGACAGGGGGCGGCCGGGGAGCTGTTTTTT. Its translation: CASSKPGQGAAGELFF.